The 22 T cell receptor beta chains reported below all come from one sample, sequenced in a study of T cell repertoires in cytomegalovirus infection. TCRdb reprocessed the reads with MiXCR, giving one entry per CDR3 protein. Of some 700,000 distinct CDR3 sequences in the sample, around 30% were seen once. No antigen has been identified for these receptors. The sequencing here drew on cultured PBMCs, taken from culture after CMV antigen stimulation. The receptors were sampled from a human donor in good health (CMV status not recorded). Some clones in this sample may be carry-over from other donors' samples.

The V gene is TRBV2, the J gene TRBJ2-5; tentatively, D is TRBD1 (5 bases). Germline V gene data show CDR1 as SNHLY and CDR2 as FYNNEI. Deletions cut 7 bases from V and 5 bases from J, with 14 bases between. The CDR3 covers 13 residues. This CDR3 reads CASTQGPRETQYF. The CDR3 DNA sequence: TGTGCCAGCACCCAGGGTCCCAGGGAGACCCAGTACTTC.

This clonotype was counted between two and nine times. This chain joins TRBV12-3 or TRBV12-4 and TRBJ1-2; TRBD1 agrees at 9 bases. The V segment lost 6 bases and the J segment 6 bases; nucleotides outside the gene matches: 20. The CDR3 runs 18 residues. The CDR3 is CASRRGTVAKGTGHGYTF. CDR3 DNA sequence: TGTGCCAGCAGACGTGGGACGGTAGCAAAGGGGACAGGGCATGGCTACACCTTC.

V usage is TRBV11-3 and J usage is TRBJ2-1; D uncertain. CDR1 SGHNT and CDR2 YENEEA come from the germline V gene. Trimming removed 5 bases at V and 4 bases at J, with 15 bases between. The CDR3 is made up of 15 amino acids. The CDR3 nucleotides read TGTGCCAGCAGCCTGGGATTAGAGGCGTACAATGAGCAGTTCTTC. It yields the protein CASSLGLEAYNEQFF.

The chain couples TRBV5-4 to TRBJ2-7; D possibly corresponds to TRBD2 (5 bases). This CDR3 has 15 amino acids. Germline V gives CDR1 SGHNT, CDR2 YYREEE (reference sequence). Trimming removed 1 base from V and 4 bases from J, with 15 bases in between. The CDR3 reads CASSLPGVATYEQYF. The CDR3 DNA reads as TGTGCCAGCAGCTTGCCCGGGGTGGCTACTTACGAGCAGTACTTC.

The CDR3 loop is CASSFGGGHTGELFF. CDR3 DNA: TGTGCCAGCAGCTTCGGAGGGGGTCACACCGGGGAGCTGTTTTTT. The chain is built from TRBV7-9 and TRBJ2-2, with D perhaps TRBD1 or TRBD2 (6 bases each). V dropped 3 bases and J dropped 3 bases, with 11 bases sitting between them. Per the germline V gene, CDR1 is SEHNR and CDR2 is FQNEAQ (reference sequence). The CDR3 totals 15 residues. Based on the CDR3 plus reference TRBV7-9 and TRBJ2-2, the full variable domain is DTGVSQNPRHKITKRGQNVTFRCDPISEHNRLYWYRQTLGQGPEFLTYFQNEAQLEKSRLLSDRFSAERPKGSFSTLEIQRTEQGDSAMYLCASSFGGGHTGELFFGEGSRLTVL.

This clonotype has only a few counts. This sequence joins TRBV14 and TRBJ1-2; D is unresolved. This CDR3 has 13 residues. Germline values: CDR1 SGHDN, CDR2 FVKESK. V was pared by 1 base and J by 1 base, with 4 bases between. The CDR3 region is CASSQVLNYGYTF. CDR3 coding DNA: TGTGCCAGCAGCCAAGTACTTAACTATGGCTACACCTTC.

V gene TRBV11-2 combines with J gene TRBJ2-1; D might be TRBD1 or TRBD2, each matching 6 bases. The CDR3 extends over 15 amino acids. Deletions cut 3 bases from V and 10 bases from J, with 19 bases between. Germline CDR1 reads SGHAT; CDR2 reads FQNNGV. The CDR3 DNA reads as TGTGCCAGCAGCTTGCGTTTAGGGGGGCTAGGAGAGCAGTTCTTC. Protein sequence: CASSLRLGGLGEQFF.

This chain links TRBV12-3 or TRBV12-4 with TRBJ1-2; no firm D call. The V gene lost 5 bases and the J gene lost 5 bases, with 6 bases spanning the gap. CDR3 length: 11 amino acids. The DNA for the CDR3 is TGTGCCAGCAGTGAGGATTATGGCTACACCTTC. This gives the protein CASSEDYGYTF.

The V and J genes are TRBV12-3 or TRBV12-4 and TRBJ2-5; a possible D gene is TRBD2 (5 bases). The CDR3 runs to 16 residues. The V gene lost 11 bases and the J gene lost 5 bases, with 27 bases spanning the gap. CDR3 bases: TGTGCCGTTTCTTCGCGGGCGGCCGGGCCCCTGGAGACCCAGTACTTC. Translating it yields CAVSSRAAGPLETQYF.

This clonotype has ten or more counts. J is TRBJ2-6 and V is TRBV7-2; D is possibly TRBD1 (6 bases). Germline lookup yields CDR1 SGHTA and CDR2 FQGNSA. With 5 bases removed from V and 17 bases from J, the gap between germline ends came to 16 bases. This CDR3 spans 12 amino acids. This chain's CDR3 is CASSHETGSLTF. CDR3 nucleotides: TGTGCCAGCAGCCATGAAACAGGGTCTTTGACTTTC.

The V call is TRBV11-3, the J call TRBJ1-2; D may be TRBD1 (6 bases). This CDR3 comprises 18 residues. CDR1 is SGHNT and CDR2 is YENEEA in the germline V gene. The V gene lost 4 bases and the J gene lost 0 bases, with 21 bases spanning the gap. The CDR3 bases are TGTGCCAGCAGCTCCTCTGGGGGCCAGGGCCCCCCTAACTATGGCTACACCTTC. Amino acid sequence: CASSSSGGQGPPNYGYTF.

The table lists this clonotype with a few counts. This rearrangement joins TRBV20-1 to TRBJ2-5, with TRBD1 matching 10 bases. This CDR3 is 15 amino acids long. CDR1 and CDR2 from the germline V gene are DFQATT and SNEGSKA (reference sequence). V gave up 6 bases and J gave up 0 bases; unmatched junction bases: 7. CDR3 residues: CSATGQGWYQETQYF. The DNA of the CDR3 is TGCAGTGCAACGGGACAGGGGTGGTACCAAGAGACCCAGTACTTC.

This chain uses TRBV25-1 with TRBJ1-2; D is uncertain. V shed 7 bases and J shed 5 bases, with 8 bases lying between them. This CDR3 has 11 amino acids. Germline CDR1 and CDR2: MGHDK and SYGVNS. The CDR3 is CASTEGYGYTF. CDR3 sequence (DNA): TGTGCCAGCACAGAAGGGTATGGCTACACCTTC.

This rearrangement joins TRBV11-2 to TRBJ1-1; TRBD1 might be the D (5 bases). CDR3 length: 10 amino acids. Germline V gene sequence: CDR1 SGHAT, CDR2 FQNNGV. The V end lost 5 bases, the J end lost 11 bases, and 9 bases lay between the germline ends. The CDR3 coding sequence is TGTGCCAGCAGCCAAGGGGAGGCTTTCTTT. Translation gives CASSQGEAFF.

This chain connects TRBV7-6 to TRBJ1-1; D might be TRBD1 (5 bases). The CDR3 is 13 amino acids. Germline-derived CDR1 and CDR2 are SGHVS and FNYEAQ. Between the trimmed V and J ends, which lost 4 bases and 13 bases, there was a span of 19 bases. Here the CDR3 DNA reads TGTGCCAGCAGCTCCCTGTTAGACAGCGGAATTTTCTTT. Amino acids: CASSSLLDSGIFF. Full variable domain (remainder filled in from reference TRBV7-6 and TRBJ1-1): GAGVSQSPRYKVTKRGQDVALRCDPISGHVSLYWYRQALGQGPEFLTYFNYEAQQDKSGLPNDRFSAERPEGSISTLTIQRTEQRDSAMYRCASSSLLDSGIFFGQGTRLTVV.

The chain carries TRBV2 and TRBJ2-1; 9 bases line up with TRBD2. This CDR3 is built from 16 residues. The germline gives CDR1 SNHLY, CDR2 FYNNEI. Trimming cost V 2 bases and J 2 bases; bases outside gene matches: 4. CDR3 in amino acids: CASSELAGTPYNEQFF. The CDR3 DNA follows: TGTGCCAGCAGTGAACTAGCGGGAACACCCTACAATGAGCAGTTCTTC.

This rearrangement joins TRBV6-4 to TRBJ2-3; D is perhaps TRBD2 (6 bases). Deletions cut 4 bases from V and 6 bases from J, with 17 bases between. The CDR3 covers 15 residues. The germline CDR1 and CDR2 sequences are MRHNA and SNTAGT. DNA of the CDR3: TGTGCCAGCAGTGCTTACCCGGGGGTCGCCGATACGCAGTATTTT. Its protein product is CASSAYPGVADTQYF.

In its sample, this clonotype was seen a few times. This chain joins TRBV7-2 and TRBJ2-3; 9 bases are a match to TRBD2. With 4 bases clipped from V and 2 bases from J, the junction kept 4 bases outside the gene matches. Germline loops: CDR1 SGHTA, CDR2 FQGNSA. The CDR3 is 15 amino acids. As DNA, the CDR3 is TGTGCCAGCAGCTGGCTAGCGGGATCCACAGATACGCAGTATTTT. It encodes CASSWLAGSTDTQYF.

This clonotype occurred a few times. The chain couples TRBV4-2 to TRBJ2-1; 8 positions agree with TRBD2. Germline V gene sequence: CDR1 LGHNA, CDR2 YNFKEQ. The CDR3 covers 16 residues. V dropped 4 bases and J dropped 1; count of bases not matched to a gene: 6. This CDR3 reads CASSPWGGGSYNEQFF. Here the CDR3 DNA reads TGTGCCAGCAGCCCGTGGGGCGGGGGGTCCTACAATGAGCAGTTCTTC.

This clonotype showed up just a few times. This sequence joins TRBV20-1 and TRBJ2-1; TRBD1 aligns across 10 bases. There are 16 residues in the CDR3. CDR1 is DFQATT and CDR2 is SNEGSKA in the germline V gene (reference sequence). The V gene end was trimmed by 0 bases and the J gene end by 2 bases; junction bases not matched to a gene: 4. The chain's CDR3 is CSARDIGQGAYNEQFF. The CDR3 DNA reads TGCAGTGCTAGAGATATAGGACAGGGGGCCTACAATGAGCAGTTCTTC.

The chain recombines TRBV5-6 with TRBJ1-2; D not certain. Per germline, CDR1 SGHDT and CDR2 YYEEEE. The length of the CDR3 is 14 residues. V lost 0 bases and J 8 bases, leaving 14 bases between the germline ends. DNA of the CDR3: TGTGCCAGCAGCTTGGGGAGGGATACGGGCGGCTACACCTTC. Protein product: CASSLGRDTGGYTF.

The chain combines TRBV27 with TRBJ2-7; TRBD2 aligns across 10 bases. CDR3 length equals 15 residues. Germline V gene lookup returns CDR1 MNHEY and CDR2 SMNVEV (reference sequence). J was trimmed by 7 bases and V by 2 bases; bases with no gene match: 8. The CDR3 coding sequence is TGTGCCAGCAGTTTAGGGAGCGGGGGGGCGAGTGAGCAGTACTTC. Its protein product is CASSLGSGGASEQYF.